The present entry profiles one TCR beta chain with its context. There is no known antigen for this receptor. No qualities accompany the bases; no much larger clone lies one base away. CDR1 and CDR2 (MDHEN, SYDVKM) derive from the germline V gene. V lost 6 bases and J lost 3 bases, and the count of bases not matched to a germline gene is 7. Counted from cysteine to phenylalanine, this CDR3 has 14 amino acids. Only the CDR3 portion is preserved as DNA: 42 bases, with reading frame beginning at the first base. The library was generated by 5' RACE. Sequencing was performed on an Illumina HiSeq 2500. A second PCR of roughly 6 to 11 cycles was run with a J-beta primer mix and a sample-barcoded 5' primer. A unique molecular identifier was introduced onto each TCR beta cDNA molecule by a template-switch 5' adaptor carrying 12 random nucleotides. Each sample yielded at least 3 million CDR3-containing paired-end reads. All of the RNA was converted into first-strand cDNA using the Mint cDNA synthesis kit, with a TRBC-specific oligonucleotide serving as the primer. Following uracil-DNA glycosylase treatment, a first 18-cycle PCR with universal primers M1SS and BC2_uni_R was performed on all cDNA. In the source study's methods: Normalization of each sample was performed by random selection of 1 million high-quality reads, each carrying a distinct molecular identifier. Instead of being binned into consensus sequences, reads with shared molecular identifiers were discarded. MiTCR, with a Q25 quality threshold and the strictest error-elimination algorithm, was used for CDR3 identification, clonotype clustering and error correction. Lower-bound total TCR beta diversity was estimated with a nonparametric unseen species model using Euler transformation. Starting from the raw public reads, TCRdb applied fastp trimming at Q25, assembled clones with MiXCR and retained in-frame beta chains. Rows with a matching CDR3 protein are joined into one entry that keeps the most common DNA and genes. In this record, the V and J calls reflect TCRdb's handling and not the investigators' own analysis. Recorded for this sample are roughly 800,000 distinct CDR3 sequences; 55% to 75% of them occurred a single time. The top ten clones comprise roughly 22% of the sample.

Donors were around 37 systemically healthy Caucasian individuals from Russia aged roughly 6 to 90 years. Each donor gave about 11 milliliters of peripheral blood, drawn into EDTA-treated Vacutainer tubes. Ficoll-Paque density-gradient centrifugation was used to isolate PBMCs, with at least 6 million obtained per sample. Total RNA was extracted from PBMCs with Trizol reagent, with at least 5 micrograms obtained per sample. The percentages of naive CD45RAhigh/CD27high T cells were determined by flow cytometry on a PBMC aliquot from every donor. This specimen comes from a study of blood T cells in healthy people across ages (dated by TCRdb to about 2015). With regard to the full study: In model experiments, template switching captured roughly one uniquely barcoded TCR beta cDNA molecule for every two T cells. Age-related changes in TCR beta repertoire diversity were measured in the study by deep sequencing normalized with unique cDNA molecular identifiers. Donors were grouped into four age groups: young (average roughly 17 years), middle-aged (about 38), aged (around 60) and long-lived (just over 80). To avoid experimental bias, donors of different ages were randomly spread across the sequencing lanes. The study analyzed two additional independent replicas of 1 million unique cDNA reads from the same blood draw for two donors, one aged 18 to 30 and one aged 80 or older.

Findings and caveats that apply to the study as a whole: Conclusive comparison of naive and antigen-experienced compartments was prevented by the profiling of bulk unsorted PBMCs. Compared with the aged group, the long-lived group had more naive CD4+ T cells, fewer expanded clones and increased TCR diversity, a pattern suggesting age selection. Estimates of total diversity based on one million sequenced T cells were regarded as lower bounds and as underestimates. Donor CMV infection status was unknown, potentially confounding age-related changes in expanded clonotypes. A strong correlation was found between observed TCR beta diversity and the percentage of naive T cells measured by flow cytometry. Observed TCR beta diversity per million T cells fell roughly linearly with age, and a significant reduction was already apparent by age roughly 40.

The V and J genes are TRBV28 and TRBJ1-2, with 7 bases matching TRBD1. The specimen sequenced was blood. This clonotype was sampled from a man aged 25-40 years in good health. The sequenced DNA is TGTGCCAGCAGCTCCGGGACAGTATACTATGGCTACACCTTC. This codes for CASSSGTVYYGYTF.